This T cell receptor (beta chain) was recovered during a study of response to subunit inactivated influenza vaccine (dated by TCRdb to 2016 to 2019). For the study in its entirety: The study used deep quantitative T cell receptor repertoire profiling to track responses to a trivalent subunit inactivated influenza vaccine.

Libraries were prepared through RT-PCR. Reads for this sample came from an Illumina HiSeq 2500. In-frame beta chains were kept once TCRdb had trimmed the public reads at Q25 with fastp and called clones with MiXCR. Entries are consolidated by CDR3 protein sequence, retaining the most common genes and DNA. For this sample the table gives fewer than 200,000 distinct CDR3 sequences, of which approximately 8.7% were detected only once. The ten largest make up roughly 10% of the sample. The CDR3 sequence holds 15 residues, the cysteine and phenylalanine included. Only the CDR3 portion is preserved as DNA: 45 bases, with reading frame beginning at the first base. The germline V gene provides CDR1 SGHTA and CDR2 FQGNSA. After removal of 5 bases from V and 7 bases from J, the junction retains 9 bases not matched to a gene. This clonotype was seen more than once but under ten times. The clone's antigen remains unknown. The input lacks base qualities; no much larger clone sits a single base away.

Results the study describes overall, beyond this receptor: According to the authors, only a limited number of new T cells may be recruited by each seasonal influenza vaccination.

This receptor was identified in a man between 50 and 59 years old who received an inactivated influenza vaccine. Donor details come from another sample of the same person, matched by shared clones. The V and J segments used are TRBV7-2 and TRBJ1-5; TRBD1 aligns with 9 central bases. Sample: non-naive T cells sorted from PBMCs, taken on the day of vaccination. Explained via the paper, the cell subset or site label denotes: memory T cell fraction. The DNA sequence is TGTGCCAGCAGCCCACAGCAGGGGACAGGGCAGCCCCAGCATTTT. This yields the protein CASSPQQGTGQPQHF.